Below are 27 T cell receptor beta chains sequenced from a single sample in a study of blood T cell repertoires in COVID-19. The repertoire was sequenced with immunoSEQ multiplex PCR; TCRdb's copy has only in-frame clones and lacks some. The table includes a few hundred thousand clones, approximately 90% detected once. Sequencing input: PBMCs or T cells enriched from blood (not recorded which). These receptors were collected from a young man who had recovered from COVID-19.

This clone was seen a single time. V usage is TRBV7-2 and J usage is TRBJ2-2, with 8 bases lining up with TRBD2. This CDR3 is built from 16 residues. CDR1 is SGHTA, CDR2 FQGNSA, per germline. V was pared by 5 bases and J by 4 bases, with 9 bases of the junction left unmatched. As DNA, the CDR3 is TGTGCCAGCAGCCCATCAGCGGGAGTGGGCACCGGGGAGCTGTTTTTT. It yields the protein CASSPSAGVGTGELFF.

This chain joins TRBV6-5 and TRBJ2-1; 8 nucleotides match TRBD1. From germline, CDR1 is MNHEY and CDR2 SVGAGI. V dropped 2 bases and J dropped 6; count of bases not matched to a gene: 6. The CDR3 consists of 15 residues. The CDR3 region is CASSYGQGATNEQFF. As DNA, the CDR3 is TGTGCCAGCAGTTACGGCCAGGGGGCTACCAATGAGCAGTTCTTC.

The J gene is TRBJ1-5, the V gene TRBV2; D might be TRBD1 (6 bases). Germline CDR1 is SNHLY and CDR2 is FYNNEI. Trimming shortened V by 6 bases and J by 8 bases, and 11 bases separated the two germline ends. The CDR3 consists of 12 residues. The CDR3, as DNA: TGTGCCAGCAGGGACAGACAAAAGCCCCAGCATTTT. Translated: CASRDRQKPQHF.

The chain employs TRBV5-1 and TRBJ1-4; D is perhaps TRBD1 (5 bases). The CDR3 has 15 residues. Deletions cut 4 bases from V and 5 bases from J, with 15 bases between. Germline assignment: CDR1 SGHRS and CDR2 YFSETQ. CDR3: CASSLLQGKNEKLFF. The CDR3 DNA is TGCGCCAGCAGCCTGCTCCAGGGTAAAAATGAAAAACTGTTTTTT.

The chain joins TRBV5-5 to TRBJ1-2; TRBD1 might be the D (5 bases). In germline, CDR1 is SGHKS, CDR2 YYEKEE (reference sequence). Trimming stripped 5 bases from V and 1 base from J, with 9 bases between. The CDR3 loop spans 13 amino acids. Written as DNA, the CDR3 is TGTGCCAGCAGACCGACAGATAACTATGGCTACACCTTC. It yields the protein CASRPTDNYGYTF.

This rearrangement joins TRBV18 to TRBJ2-7; D remains unclear. From germline, CDR1 is KGHSH and CDR2 LQKENI. The V and J ends lost 1 base and 5 bases respectively, with 12 bases between them. The length of the CDR3 is 14 residues. Here the CDR3 DNA reads TGTGCCAGCTCACCACAAACCGCGCATAACGAGCAGTACTTC. This gives the protein CASSPQTAHNEQYF.

The chain joins TRBV5-4 to TRBJ2-6; 9 positions match TRBD2. The length of the CDR3 is 19 residues. The V segment lost 5 bases and the J segment 2 bases; nucleotides outside the gene matches: 14. The germline gives CDR1 SGHNT, CDR2 YYREEE (reference sequence). The CDR3 bases are TGTGCCAGCAGTCCGCGGGGGGGGCAGTTAAGTACTGGGGCCAACGTCCTGACTTTC. Translated: CASSPRGGQLSTGANVLTF.

The V gene is TRBV24-1, the J gene TRBJ1-1; the D gene is possibly TRBD1 (6 bases). Trimming pared 9 bases from V and 5 bases from J, leaving 15 bases between. The CDR3 totals 13 residues. CDR1 KGHDR and CDR2 SFDVKD come from the germline V gene. The CDR3 nucleotides read TGTGCCACCCGTCGGGGGGCTAATACTGAAGCTTTCTTT. Translation gives CATRRGANTEAFF.

The rearrangement links TRBV12-3 or TRBV12-4 to TRBJ2-7; 7 bases match TRBD1. The V and J ends lost 6 bases and 6 bases, in that order; junction bases with no gene match: 2. The CDR3 runs 11 residues. The CDR3 loop is CASRAGGEQYF. The CDR3 DNA sequence: TGTGCCAGCAGAGCAGGGGGCGAGCAGTACTTC.

This clone is a singleton in its sample. V and J are TRBV7-3 and TRBJ2-5, with TRBD2 matching over 8 bases. The CDR3 contains 15 residues. V dropped 5 bases and J dropped 2; count of bases not matched to a gene: 7. Germline CDR1 and CDR2: SGHTA and FQGTGA. In DNA form, the CDR3 reads TGTGCCAGCAGCCCGCTCCGGGGGGGGCAAGAGACCCAGTACTTC. Translating it yields CASSPLRGGQETQYF.

As regards this clone: Different DNA sequences within this sample yield the same CDR3. The V and J genes are TRBV6-1 and TRBJ1-1, with D unclear. The CDR3 spans 13 residues. The germline V and J ends were trimmed by 2 bases and 5 bases, with 9 bases remaining between them. Looked up from germline, CDR1 is MNHNS and CDR2 is SASEGT. CDR3 DNA sequence: TGTGCCAGCAGTGAACGAGGAGGGACTGAAGCTTTCTTT. Translating gives CASSERGGTEAFF.

As to this clone: The same CDR3 can be traced to other DNA sequences in this sample. The chain links TRBV28 to TRBJ1-5; 8 bases line up with TRBD1. This CDR3 has 14 amino acids. The J segment lost 2 bases and the V segment lost 3 bases, leaving 0 bases of the junction unmatched. Germline CDR1 reads MDHEN; CDR2 reads SYDVKM. The chain's CDR3 is CASSLGQGNQPQHF. The CDR3 DNA reads TGTGCCAGCAGTTTGGGACAGGGCAATCAGCCCCAGCATTTT.

The rearrangement joins TRBV11-2 to TRBJ2-5; 14 nucleotides match TRBD2. This CDR3 has 17 amino acids. V gave up 4 bases and J gave up 0 bases; unmatched junction bases: 4. From germline, CDR1 is SGHAT and CDR2 FQNNGV. The CDR3: CASSYRLAGGNQETQYF. For the CDR3, the DNA is TGTGCCAGCAGCTATCGACTAGCGGGAGGGAACCAAGAGACCCAGTACTTC. Combining the CDR3 with reference TRBV11-2 and TRBJ2-5 gives the whole variable domain EAGVAQSPRYKIIEKRQSVAFWCNPISGHATLYWYQQILGQGPKLLIQFQNNGVVDDSQLPKDRFSAERLKGVDSTLKIQPAKLEDSAVYLCASSYRLAGGNQETQYFGPGTRLLVL.

The rearrangement joins TRBV6-5 to TRBJ2-1, with D perhaps matching TRBD2 (5 bases). Trimming removed 7 bases from V and 10 bases from J, with 17 bases in between. Germline lookup yields CDR1 MNHEY and CDR2 SVGAGI. The CDR3 runs 13 residues. The CDR3 loop reads CASTGISLREQFF. In nucleotides, the CDR3 is TGTGCCAGCACCGGGATTTCGCTACGGGAGCAGTTCTTC.

The gene calls are TRBV30 and TRBJ2-5, with 7 bases fitting TRBD2. This CDR3 spans 15 amino acids. CDR1 and CDR2 (germline): GTSNPN, SVGIG (reference sequence). V dropped 0 bases and J dropped 5; count of bases not matched to a gene: 9. The CDR3 sequence is CAWSVMAGAGETQYF. CDR3 coding DNA: TGTGCCTGGAGTGTTATGGCGGGAGCGGGGGAGACCCAGTACTTC.

This sequence joins TRBV5-1 and TRBJ2-3; 10 bases align to TRBD1. Germline CDR1 SGHRS, CDR2 YFSETQ. The CDR3 has 14 residues. The V gene end was trimmed by 7 bases and the J gene end by 2 bases; junction bases not matched to a gene: 4. CDR3 residues: CASRGQGSTDTQYF. CDR3 in DNA: TGCGCCAGCCGGGGACAGGGGTCCACAGATACGCAGTATTTT.

The genes are TRBV11-2 and TRBJ2-5, with D unresolved. Trimming removed 1 base at V and 9 bases at J, with 12 bases between. Per the germline V gene, CDR1 is SGHAT and CDR2 is FQNNGV. This CDR3 region has 13 residues. CDR3: CASSLGDTLPQYF. Written as DNA, the CDR3 is TGTGCCAGCAGCTTAGGAGACACCCTCCCCCAGTACTTC.

The chain joins TRBV19 to TRBJ2-7; TRBD1 aligns across 7 bases. J gave up 6 bases and V 5 bases, and 7 bases lay outside the gene matches. This CDR3 is built from 13 residues. CDR1 LNHDA and CDR2 SQIVND come from the germline V gene (reference sequence). The CDR3 DNA is TGTGCCAGTAGTCCGACGACAGGGTCCGAGCAGTACTTC. It specifies CASSPTTGSEQYF.

The chain carries TRBV19 and TRBJ1-3; possibly TRBD1 for D (5 bases). Trimming pared 8 bases from V and 2 bases from J, leaving 10 bases between. Germline loops: CDR1 LNHDA, CDR2 SQIVND (reference sequence). This CDR3 has 13 amino acids. Here the CDR3 DNA reads TGTGCCAGTGGGACTCTGCCTGGAAACACCATATATTTT. It specifies CASGTLPGNTIYF.

The V gene is TRBV6-5, the J gene TRBJ1-1, with a possible D match to TRBD1 (5 bases). Trimming pared 4 bases from V and 11 bases from J, leaving 17 bases between. CDR1 and CDR2 from the germline V gene are MNHEY and SVGAGI. The length of the CDR3 is 13 residues. The CDR3 sequence is CASSLTGPEGAFF. The CDR3 nucleotides are TGTGCCAGCAGTTTAACCGGACCGGAGGGGGCTTTCTTT.

The chain uses TRBV5-6 and TRBJ2-1; TRBD2 agrees at 7 bases. The V gene's germline CDR1 is SGHDT and CDR2 YYEEEE. This CDR3 is built from 17 residues. The V gene end was trimmed by 2 bases and the J gene end by 7 bases; junction bases not matched to a gene: 15. The CDR3 loop is CASSLGPRRVGGNEQFF. The CDR3 coding sequence is TGTGCCAGCAGCTTAGGACCGAGGCGGGTCGGGGGGAATGAGCAGTTCTTC. Full variable domain (rest looked up from reference TRBV5-6 and TRBJ2-1): DAGVTQSPTHLIKTRGQQVTLRCSPKSGHDTVSWYQQALGQGPQFIFQYYEEEERQRGNFPDRFSGHQFPNYSSELNVNALLLGDSALYLCASSLGPRRVGGNEQFFGPGTRLTVL.

J is TRBJ2-7 and V is TRBV18; 12 nucleotides line up with TRBD1. The CDR3 runs 14 residues. The germline gives CDR1 KGHSH, CDR2 LQKENI. The ends lost 3 bases at V and 7 bases at J; junction bases unmatched: 4. The CDR3 sequence: CASSPGQGAWEQYF. The DNA of the CDR3 is TGTGCCAGCTCACCGGGACAGGGGGCGTGGGAGCAGTACTTC.

V is TRBV28 and J is TRBJ1-6; 7 positions agree with TRBD1. Germline loops: CDR1 MDHEN, CDR2 SYDVKM. The CDR3 spans 15 residues. V dropped 3 bases and J dropped 9; count of bases not matched to a gene: 8. For the CDR3, the DNA is TGTGCCAGCAGTTTCGGAGACAGGGTTGGTTCACCCCTCCACTTT. This gives the protein CASSFGDRVGSPLHF.

The V call is TRBV6-5, the J call TRBJ1-2; no reliable D call. Per the germline V gene, CDR1 is MNHEY and CDR2 is SVGAGI. CDR3 length: 13 residues. Trimming stripped 6 bases from V and 5 bases from J, with 13 bases between. CDR3 in amino acids: CASRASEAYGYTF. Written as DNA, the CDR3 is TGTGCCAGCAGGGCATCTGAGGCTTATGGCTACACCTTC.

This chain joins TRBV3-1 (or the pseudogene TRBV3-2) and TRBJ1-1; 8 bases line up with TRBD1. CDR3 length: 17 residues. CDR1 LGHDT and CDR2 YNNKEL come from the germline V gene (reference sequence). V dropped 2 bases and J dropped 4; count of bases not matched to a gene: 12. CDR3 loop: CASSQPLTGDLFTEAFF. In DNA form, the CDR3 reads TGTGCCAGCAGCCAACCTTTGACAGGGGACTTGTTCACTGAAGCTTTCTTT.

The genes are TRBV5-1 and TRBJ2-2, with 12 bases matching TRBD2. Germline loops: CDR1 SGHRS, CDR2 YFSETQ. This CDR3 has 19 residues. The junction had 9 bases not matched to a gene; V was cut back by 1 base and J by 2 bases. The CDR3 nucleotides read TGCGCCAGCAGCTTGTTTGCGACTAGCGGGGGATTTAACACCGGGGAGCTGTTTTTT. As protein: CASSLFATSGGFNTGELFF.

This clone was observed a single time. The chain is built from TRBV27 and TRBJ1-5; a weak D match, TRBD1 (6 bases). The CDR3 extends over 14 amino acids. CDR1 is MNHEY, CDR2 SMNVEV, per germline (reference sequence). V was cut by 5 bases and J by 7 bases, with 15 bases left in between. As DNA, the CDR3 is TGTGCCAGCAGTGAACAGGGTCCCAGGCAGCCCCAGCATTTT. Residues: CASSEQGPRQPQHF.